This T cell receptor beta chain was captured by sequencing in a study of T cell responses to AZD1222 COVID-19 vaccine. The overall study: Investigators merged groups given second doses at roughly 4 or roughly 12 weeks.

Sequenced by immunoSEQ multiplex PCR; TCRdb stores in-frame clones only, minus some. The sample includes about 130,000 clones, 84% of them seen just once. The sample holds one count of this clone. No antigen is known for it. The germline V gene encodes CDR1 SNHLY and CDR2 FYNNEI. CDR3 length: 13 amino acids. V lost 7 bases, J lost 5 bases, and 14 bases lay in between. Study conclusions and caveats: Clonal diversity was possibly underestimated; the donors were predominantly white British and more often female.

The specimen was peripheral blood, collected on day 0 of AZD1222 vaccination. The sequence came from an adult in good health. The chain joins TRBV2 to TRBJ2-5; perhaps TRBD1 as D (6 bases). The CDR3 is CASNSGALETQYF. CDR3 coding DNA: TGTGCCAGCAACTCAGGGGCCTTGGAGACCCAGTACTTC. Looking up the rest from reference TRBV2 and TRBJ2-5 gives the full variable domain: EPEVTQTPSHQVTQMGQEVILRCVPISNHLYFYWYRQILGQKVEFLVSFYNNEISEKSEIFDDQFSVERPDGSNFTLKIRSTKLEDSAMYFCASNSGALETQYFGPGTRLLVL.